One and the same sample provided the 9 T cell receptor beta chains below, sequenced in a study of PD-1 blockade in classical Hodgkin lymphoma. Every patient relapsed after autologous stem cell transplantation, and brentuximab vedotin exposure varied. Sequencing used immunoSEQ multiplex PCR; TCRdb keeps in-frame clones, though not all of them. The data contain fewer than 30,000 clones, less than 85% of them singletons. This sample comprised peripheral blood mononuclear cells (PBMCs), obtained before the second cycle of nivolumab. The receptors derive from a human donor with classical Hodgkin lymphoma.

V and J are TRBV6-5 and TRBJ1-5, with D possibly matching TRBD1 (6 bases). Germline loops: CDR1 MNHEY, CDR2 SVGAGI. This CDR3 contains 14 residues. The V and J ends lost 5 bases and 5 bases respectively, with 13 bases between them. CDR3 nucleotide sequence: TGTGCCAGCAGTAGAGTAAGGGGGGATCAGCCCCAGCATTTT. This translates into CASSRVRGDQPQHF.

In its sample, this clone was seen a few times. This chain uses TRBV4-1 with TRBJ1-6; D not resolved. The V gene's germline CDR1 is MGHRA and CDR2 YSYEKL. V lost 2 bases, J lost 10 bases, and 12 bases lay in between. The CDR3 loop spans 14 amino acids. This chain's CDR3 is CASSQRRVESPLHF. Here the CDR3 DNA reads TGCGCCAGCAGCCAAAGGAGGGTGGAATCACCCCTCCACTTT.

This chain connects TRBV28 to TRBJ2-2, with D possibly matching TRBD1 (6 bases). The CDR3 contains 15 residues. V gave up 2 bases and J gave up 2 bases, with 9 bases separating them. The germline gives CDR1 MDHEN, CDR2 SYDVKM. CDR3 DNA sequence: TGTGCCAGCAGTTTACCCGGGACAAACACCGGGGAGCTGTTTTTT. Residues: CASSLPGTNTGELFF.

This rearrangement joins TRBV5-4 to TRBJ2-7; D perhaps matches TRBD1 (5 bases). V was trimmed by 2 bases and J by 3 bases, leaving 9 bases between them. CDR1 is SGHNT and CDR2 is YYREEE in the germline V gene (reference sequence). CDR3 length: 13 amino acids. The CDR3 coding sequence is TGTGCCAGCAGCTTTAACAGGTTCTACGAGCAGTACGTC. Protein sequence: CASSFNRFYEQYV.

The chain has TRBV4-3 and TRBJ2-1; perhaps TRBD2 as D (6 bases). Germline lookup yields CDR1 LGHNA and CDR2 YSLEER. The CDR3 consists of 17 residues. With 0 bases removed from V and 0 bases from J, the gap between germline ends came to 12 bases. CDR3 protein: CASSQDIIGGSYNEQFF. The CDR3 DNA follows: TGCGCCAGCAGCCAAGATATCATCGGGGGCTCCTACAATGAGCAGTTCTTC.

This chain joins TRBV4-1 and TRBJ1-1; D is uncertain. Trimming stripped 4 bases from V and 5 bases from J, with 17 bases between. CDR3 length equals 15 residues. CDR1 is MGHRA and CDR2 is YSYEKL in the germline V gene. The chain's CDR3 is CASSRVRSGGTEAFF. In nucleotides, the CDR3 is TGCGCCAGCAGCCGGGTCCGGAGTGGAGGGACTGAAGCTTTCTTT.

The rearrangement joins TRBV6-1 to TRBJ1-2, with 7 bases aligning to TRBD1. The CDR3 totals 13 residues. Trimming took 3 bases from V and 5 from J; bases not matched to a gene: 3. CDR1 is MNHNS and CDR2 is SASEGT in the germline V gene. CDR3 nucleotides: TGTGCCAGCAGTGACTACAGGGGATATGGCTACACCTTC. This gives the protein CASSDYRGYGYTF.

This clone was recorded once. The CDR3 coding sequence is TGCGCCAGCAGTGGGCCTAGCGGCCAAGGAAATACGCAGTATTTT. It is translated as CASSGPSGQGNTQYF. The rearrangement joins TRBV10-2 to TRBJ2-3; 7 nucleotides line up with TRBD2. Germline CDR1 reads WSHSY; CDR2 reads SAAADI. Trimming took 4 bases from V and 7 from J; bases not matched to a gene: 11. There are 15 residues in the CDR3.

V is TRBV7-2 and J is TRBJ2-1, with 9 bases that match TRBD2. The CDR3 contains 15 residues. Germline values: CDR1 SGHTA, CDR2 FQGNSA. V was pared by 2 bases and J by 6 bases, with 5 bases of the junction left unmatched. The CDR3 DNA reads as TGTGCCAGCAGCTTATTTAGCGGGAGCGTCAATGAGCAGTTCTTC. Protein product: CASSLFSGSVNEQFF.